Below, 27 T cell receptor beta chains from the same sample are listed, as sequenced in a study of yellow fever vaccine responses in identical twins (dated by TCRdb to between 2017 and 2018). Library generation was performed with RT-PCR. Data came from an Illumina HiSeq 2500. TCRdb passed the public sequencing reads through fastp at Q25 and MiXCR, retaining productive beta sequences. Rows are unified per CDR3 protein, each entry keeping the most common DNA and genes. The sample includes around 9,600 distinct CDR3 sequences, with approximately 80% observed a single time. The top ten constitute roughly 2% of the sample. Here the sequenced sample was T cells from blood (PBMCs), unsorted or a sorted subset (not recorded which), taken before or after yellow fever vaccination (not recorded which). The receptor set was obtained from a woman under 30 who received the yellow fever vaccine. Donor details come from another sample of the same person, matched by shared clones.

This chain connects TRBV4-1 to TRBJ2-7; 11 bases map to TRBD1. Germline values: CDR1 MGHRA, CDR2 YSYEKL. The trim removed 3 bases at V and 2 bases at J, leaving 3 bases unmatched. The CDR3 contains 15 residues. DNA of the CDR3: TGCGCCAGCAGCCATGTGGGACAGGGGGCCTACGAGCAGTACGTC. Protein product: CASSHVGQGAYEQYV.

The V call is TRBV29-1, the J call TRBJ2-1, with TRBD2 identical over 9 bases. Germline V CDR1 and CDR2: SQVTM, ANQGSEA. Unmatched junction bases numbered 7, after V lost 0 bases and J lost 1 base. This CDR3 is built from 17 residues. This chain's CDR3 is CSVEDWASGVSYNEQFF. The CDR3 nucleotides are TGCAGCGTTGAAGATTGGGCTAGCGGGGTATCCTACAATGAGCAGTTCTTC.

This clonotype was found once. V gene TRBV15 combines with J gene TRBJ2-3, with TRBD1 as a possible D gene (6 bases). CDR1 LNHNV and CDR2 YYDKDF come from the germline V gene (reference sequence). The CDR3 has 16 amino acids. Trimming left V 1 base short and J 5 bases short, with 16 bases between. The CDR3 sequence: CATSRGGQGLGDTQYF. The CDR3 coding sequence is TGTGCCACCAGCAGAGGGGGGCAGGGGTTGGGAGATACGCAGTATTTT.

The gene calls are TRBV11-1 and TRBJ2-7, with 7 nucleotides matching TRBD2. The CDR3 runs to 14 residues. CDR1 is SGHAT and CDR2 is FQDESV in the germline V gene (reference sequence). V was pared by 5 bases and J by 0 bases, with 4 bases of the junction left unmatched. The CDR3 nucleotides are TGTGCCAGCAGCCTTAGCGGGCACTCCTACGAGCAGTACTTC. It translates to CASSLSGHSYEQYF. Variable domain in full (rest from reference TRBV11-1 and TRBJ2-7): EAEVAQSPRYKITEKSQAVAFWCDPISGHATLYWYRQILGQGPELLVQFQDESVVDDSQLPKDRFSAERLKGVDSTLKIQPAELGDSAMYLCASSLSGHSYEQYFGPGTRLTVT.

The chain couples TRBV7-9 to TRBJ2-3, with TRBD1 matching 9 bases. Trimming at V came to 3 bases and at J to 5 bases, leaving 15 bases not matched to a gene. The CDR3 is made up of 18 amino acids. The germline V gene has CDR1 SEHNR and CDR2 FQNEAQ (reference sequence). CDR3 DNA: TGTGCCAGCAGCTTTCCCTCCGACAGGGGGGATGAACGAGATACGCAGTATTTT. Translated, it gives CASSFPSDRGDERDTQYF. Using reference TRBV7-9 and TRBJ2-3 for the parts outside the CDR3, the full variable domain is DTGVSQNPRHKITKRGQNVTFRCDPISEHNRLYWYRQTLGQGPEFLTYFQNEAQLEKSRLLSDRFSAERPKGSFSTLEIQRTEQGDSAMYLCASSFPSDRGDERDTQYFGPGTRLTVL.

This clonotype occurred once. The CDR3 DNA is TGCAGTGTTCTACCGACAGGTCCCTATTATGGCTACACCTTC. This gives the protein CSVLPTGPYYGYTF. The chain carries TRBV20-1 and TRBJ1-2; D perhaps matches TRBD1 (6 bases). This CDR3 is 14 amino acids long. V gave up 7 bases and J gave up 5 bases, with 20 bases separating them. Germline CDR1 reads DFQATT; CDR2 reads SNEGSKA (reference sequence).

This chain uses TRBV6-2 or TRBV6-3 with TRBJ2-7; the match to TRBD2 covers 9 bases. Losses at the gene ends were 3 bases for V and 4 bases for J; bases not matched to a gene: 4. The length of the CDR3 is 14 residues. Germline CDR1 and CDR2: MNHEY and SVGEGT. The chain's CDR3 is CASSYAGLAYEQYF. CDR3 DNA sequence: TGTGCCAGCAGTTATGCGGGACTAGCATACGAGCAGTACTTC.

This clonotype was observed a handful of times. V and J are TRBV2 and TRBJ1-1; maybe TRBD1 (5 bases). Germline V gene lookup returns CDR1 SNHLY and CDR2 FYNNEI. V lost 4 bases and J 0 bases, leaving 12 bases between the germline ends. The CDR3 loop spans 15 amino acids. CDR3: CASSVSTALNTEAFF. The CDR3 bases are TGTGCCAGCAGTGTATCGACAGCTTTGAACACTGAAGCTTTCTTT.

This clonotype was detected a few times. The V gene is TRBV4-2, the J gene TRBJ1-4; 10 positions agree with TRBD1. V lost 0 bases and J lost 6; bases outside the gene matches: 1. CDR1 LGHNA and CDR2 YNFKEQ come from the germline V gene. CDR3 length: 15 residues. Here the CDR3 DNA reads TGTGCCAGCAGCCAAGAGACAGGGGGCCATGAAAAACTGTTTTTT. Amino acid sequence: CASSQETGGHEKLFF.

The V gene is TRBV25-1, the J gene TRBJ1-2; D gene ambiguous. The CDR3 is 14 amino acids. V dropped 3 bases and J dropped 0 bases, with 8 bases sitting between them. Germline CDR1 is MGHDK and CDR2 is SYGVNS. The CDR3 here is CASSDRLANYGYTF. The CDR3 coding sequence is TGTGCCAGCAGTGACAGACTAGCTAACTATGGCTACACCTTC.

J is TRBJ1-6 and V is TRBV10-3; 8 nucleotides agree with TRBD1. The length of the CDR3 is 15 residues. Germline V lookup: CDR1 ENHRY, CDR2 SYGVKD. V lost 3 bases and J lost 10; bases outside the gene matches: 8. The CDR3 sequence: CAISESTGVYSPLHF. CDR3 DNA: TGTGCCATCAGTGAATCGACAGGGGTATACTCACCCCTCCACTTT.

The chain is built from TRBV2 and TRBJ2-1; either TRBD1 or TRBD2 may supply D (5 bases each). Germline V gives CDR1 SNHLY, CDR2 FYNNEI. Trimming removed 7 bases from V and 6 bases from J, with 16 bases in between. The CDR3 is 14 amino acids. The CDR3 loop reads CASTLRGVANEQFF. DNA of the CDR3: TGTGCCAGCACTTTAAGGGGAGTAGCCAATGAGCAGTTCTTC.

CDR3 amino acids: CASSYDGGGLGELFF. In nucleotides, the CDR3 is TGCGCCAGCAGTTACGACGGGGGGGGCCTCGGGGAGCTGTTTTTT. This chain joins TRBV10-1 and TRBJ2-2; 8 bases align to TRBD2. The V gene's germline CDR1 is WNHNN and CDR2 SYGVQD (reference sequence). The V gene end was trimmed by 5 bases and the J gene end by 7 bases; junction bases not matched to a gene: 9. This CDR3 is 15 amino acids long.

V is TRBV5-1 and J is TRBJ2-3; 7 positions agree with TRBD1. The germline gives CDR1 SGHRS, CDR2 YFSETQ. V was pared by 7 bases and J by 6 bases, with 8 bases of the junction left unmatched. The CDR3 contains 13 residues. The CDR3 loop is CASRPTTGDTQYF. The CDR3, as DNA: TGCGCCAGCCGGCCCACGACAGGGGATACGCAGTATTTT.

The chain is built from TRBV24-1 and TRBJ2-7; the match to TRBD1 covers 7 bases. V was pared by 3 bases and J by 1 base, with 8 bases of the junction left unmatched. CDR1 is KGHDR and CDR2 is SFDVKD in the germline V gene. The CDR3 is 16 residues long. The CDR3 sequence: CATSDARGQSSYEQYF. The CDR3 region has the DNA TGTGCCACCAGTGATGCCCGGGGACAGTCGTCCTACGAGCAGTACTTC.

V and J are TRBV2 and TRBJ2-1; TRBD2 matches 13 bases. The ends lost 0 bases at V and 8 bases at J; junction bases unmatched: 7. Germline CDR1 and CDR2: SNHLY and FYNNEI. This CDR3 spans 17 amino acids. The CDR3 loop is CASSEALLAGGPHEQFF. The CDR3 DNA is TGTGCCAGCAGTGAAGCTCTACTAGCGGGAGGGCCCCATGAGCAGTTCTTC.

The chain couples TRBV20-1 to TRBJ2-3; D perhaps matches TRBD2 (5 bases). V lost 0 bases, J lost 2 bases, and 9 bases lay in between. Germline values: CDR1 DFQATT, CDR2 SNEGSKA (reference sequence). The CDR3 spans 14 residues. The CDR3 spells CSARDFRDTDTQYF. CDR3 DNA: TGCAGTGCTAGAGACTTTCGGGACACAGATACGCAGTATTTT.

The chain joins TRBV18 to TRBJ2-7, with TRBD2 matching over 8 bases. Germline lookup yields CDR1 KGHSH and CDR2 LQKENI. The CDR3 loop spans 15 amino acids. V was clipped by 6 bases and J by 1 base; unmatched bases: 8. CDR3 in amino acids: CASSTFASGSYEQYF. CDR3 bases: TGTGCCAGCTCCACTTTTGCTAGCGGGTCCTACGAGCAGTACTTC.

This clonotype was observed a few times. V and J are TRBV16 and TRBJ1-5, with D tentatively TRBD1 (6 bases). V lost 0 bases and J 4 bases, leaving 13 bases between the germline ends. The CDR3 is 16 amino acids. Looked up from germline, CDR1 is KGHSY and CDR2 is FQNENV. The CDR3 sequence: CASSQSWGAQNQPQHF. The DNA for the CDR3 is TGTGCCAGCAGCCAATCTTGGGGGGCTCAAAATCAGCCCCAGCATTTT.

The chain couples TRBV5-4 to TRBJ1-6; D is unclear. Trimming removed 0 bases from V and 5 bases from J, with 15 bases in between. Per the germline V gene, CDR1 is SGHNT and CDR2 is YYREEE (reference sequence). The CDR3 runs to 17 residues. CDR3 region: CASSLGQTGGNNSPLHF. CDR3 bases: TGTGCCAGCAGCTTGGGGCAAACCGGAGGGAATAATTCACCCCTCCACTTT.

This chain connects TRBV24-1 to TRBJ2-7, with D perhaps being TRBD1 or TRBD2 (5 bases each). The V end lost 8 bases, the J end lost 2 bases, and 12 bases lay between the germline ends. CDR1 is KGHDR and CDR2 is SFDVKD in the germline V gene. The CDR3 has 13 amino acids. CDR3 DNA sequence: TGTGCCACCATGGGGACGGCTACCTACGAGCAGTACTTC. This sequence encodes CATMGTATYEQYF.

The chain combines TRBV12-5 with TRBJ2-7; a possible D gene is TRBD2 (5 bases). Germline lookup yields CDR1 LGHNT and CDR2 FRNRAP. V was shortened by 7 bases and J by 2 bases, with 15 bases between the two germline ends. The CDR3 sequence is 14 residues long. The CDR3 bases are TGTGCTAGTGCCATCCCGGGGAGCGCCTACGAGCAGTACGTC. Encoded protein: CASAIPGSAYEQYV.

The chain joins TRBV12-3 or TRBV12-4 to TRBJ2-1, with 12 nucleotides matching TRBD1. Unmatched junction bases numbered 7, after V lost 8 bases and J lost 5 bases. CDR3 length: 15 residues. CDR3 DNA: TGTGCCAGCGCGGGACAGGGGGCGGTCAACAATGAGCAGTTCTTC. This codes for CASAGQGAVNNEQFF.

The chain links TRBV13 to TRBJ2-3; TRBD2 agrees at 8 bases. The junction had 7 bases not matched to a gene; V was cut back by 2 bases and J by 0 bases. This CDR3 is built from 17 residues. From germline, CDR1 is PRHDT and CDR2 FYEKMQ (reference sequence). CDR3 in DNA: TGTGCCAGCAGCTTAAGGGACCCTAGCGGGAGCACAGATACGCAGTATTTT. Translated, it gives CASSLRDPSGSTDTQYF.

The CDR3 coding sequence is TGTGCCAGCAGCTTGGGACCTACTTCTGAAGCTTTCTTT. Translated: CASSLGPTSEAFF. The chain joins TRBV7-7 to TRBJ1-1, with TRBD1 as a possible D gene (5 bases). V was cut by 3 bases and J by 6 bases, with 11 bases left in between. CDR1 is SSHAT and CDR2 is FNYEAQ in the germline V gene (reference sequence). The CDR3 totals 13 residues. Looking up the rest from reference TRBV7-7 and TRBJ1-1 gives the full variable domain: GAGVSQSPRYKVTKRGQDVTLRCDPISSHATLYWYQQALGQGPEFLTYFNYEAQPDKSGLPSDRFSAERPEGSISTLTIQRTEQRDSAMYRCASSLGPTSEAFFGQGTRLTVV.

CDR3 in DNA: TGCGCCAGCAGCCAAAGCCGGACGCCTGGCCTCTACAATGAGCAGTTCTTC. Protein sequence: CASSQSRTPGLYNEQFF. The chain has TRBV4-1 and TRBJ2-1, with no clear D. The CDR3 runs 17 residues. The germline V gene has CDR1 MGHRA and CDR2 YSYEKL. Between the trimmed V and J ends, which lost 2 bases and 3 bases, there was a span of 17 bases.

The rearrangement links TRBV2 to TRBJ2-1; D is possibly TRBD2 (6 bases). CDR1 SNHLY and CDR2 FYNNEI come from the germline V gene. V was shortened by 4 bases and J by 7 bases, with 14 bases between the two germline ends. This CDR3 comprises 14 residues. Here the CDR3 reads CASSARDWKNEQFF. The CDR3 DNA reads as TGTGCCAGCAGTGCCCGGGACTGGAAAAATGAGCAGTTCTTC.